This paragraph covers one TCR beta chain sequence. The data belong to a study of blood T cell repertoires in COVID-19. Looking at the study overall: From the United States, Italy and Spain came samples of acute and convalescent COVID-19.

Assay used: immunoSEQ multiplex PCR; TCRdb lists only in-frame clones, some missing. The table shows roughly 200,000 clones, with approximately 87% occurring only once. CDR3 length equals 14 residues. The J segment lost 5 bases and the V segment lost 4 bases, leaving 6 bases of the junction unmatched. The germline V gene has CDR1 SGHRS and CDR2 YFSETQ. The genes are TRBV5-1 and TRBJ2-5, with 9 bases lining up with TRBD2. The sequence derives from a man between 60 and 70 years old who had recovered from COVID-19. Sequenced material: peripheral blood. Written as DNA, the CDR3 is TGCGCCAGCAGCGGCGGGGGGGCCGTGGAGACCCAGTACTTC. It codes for CASSGGGAVETQYF. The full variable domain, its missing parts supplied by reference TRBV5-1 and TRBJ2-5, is KAGVTQTPRYLIKTRGQQVTLSCSPISGHRSVSWYQQTPGQGLQFLFEYFSETQRNKGNFPGRFSGRQFSNSRSEMNVSTLELGDSALYLCASSGGGAVETQYFGPGTRLLVL.